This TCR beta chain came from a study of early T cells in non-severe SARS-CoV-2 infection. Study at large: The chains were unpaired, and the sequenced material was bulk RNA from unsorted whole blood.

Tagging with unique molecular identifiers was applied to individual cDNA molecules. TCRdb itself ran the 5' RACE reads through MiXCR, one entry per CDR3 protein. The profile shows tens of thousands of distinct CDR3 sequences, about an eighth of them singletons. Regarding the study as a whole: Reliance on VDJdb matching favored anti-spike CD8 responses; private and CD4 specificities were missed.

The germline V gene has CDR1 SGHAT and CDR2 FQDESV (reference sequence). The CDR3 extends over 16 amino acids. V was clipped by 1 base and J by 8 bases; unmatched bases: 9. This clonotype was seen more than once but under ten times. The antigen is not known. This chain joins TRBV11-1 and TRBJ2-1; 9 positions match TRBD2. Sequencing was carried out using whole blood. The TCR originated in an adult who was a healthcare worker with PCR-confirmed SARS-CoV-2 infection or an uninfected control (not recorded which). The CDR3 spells CASSLEAGGPIYEQFF. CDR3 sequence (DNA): TGTGCCAGCAGCTTAGAAGCGGGGGGCCCGATATATGAGCAGTTCTTC.